The rows below give T cell receptor beta chains drawn from one sample of a study of blood T cells in healthy people across ages. TCRdb independently ran MiXCR on the 5' RACE reads; one entry per CDR3 protein. The sample has around 650,000 distinct CDR3 sequences, roughly 41% seen once. Sequencing used blood. These receptor sequences come from an older man in good health. Both conserved end residues are part of each CDR3. Some rows mark clone size as missing; the rest say once, few, many or name a class of expanded clone.

cdr3_length	v_call	clone_size	j_call	cdr3_aa
15	TRBV20-1	NA	TRBJ2-6	CSARTGRMGANVLTF
17	TRBV10-3	few	TRBJ2-6	CAISDRGRSSGANVLTF
16	TRBV6-4	NA	TRBJ2-1	CASSGHGTPDYNEQFF
15	TRBV5-5	NA	TRBJ2-7	CASSQTGTKSYEQYF
19	TRBV7-3	few	TRBJ2-1	CASSSGLAGGPGSYNEQFF
14	TRBV7-2	many	TRBJ2-7	CASSSAPISYEQYF
16	TRBV29-1	NA	TRBJ2-3	CSVEGEVGGGTDTQYF
13	TRBV29-1	NA	TRBJ2-1	CSVSTGTPNEQFF
14	TRBV28	NA	TRBJ1-1	CASEEWNLGTEAFF
14	TRBV6-5	NA	TRBJ1-1	CASTQGGEETEAFF
18	TRBV5-1	few	TRBJ2-5	CASSPDRRTLAGLEEQYF
16	TRBV27	NA	TRBJ1-2	CASRPLDRASNYGYTF
15	TRBV6-2/TRBV6-3	NA	TRBJ1-2	CASSLDRDKNYGYTF
12	TRBV20-1	NA	TRBJ2-2	CSARRGTGELFF
12	TRBV20-1	NA	NA	CSAMRPQETQYF
13	TRBV29-1	many	TRBJ2-5	CSVDLAGVETQYF
16	TRBV9	few	TRBJ2-1	CASSVGVAGGENEQFF
15	TRBV10-3	many	TRBJ2-4	CAISGDRGLQNIQYF
14	TRBV6-2/TRBV6-3	NA	TRBJ2-7	CASSSGRLAYEQYF
14	TRBV6-1	NA	TRBJ2-7	CASSEVTSAYEQYF
15	TRBV4-2	NA	TRBJ1-2	CAGSQVEGEGVGYTF
14	TRBV20-1	once	TRBJ2-1	CNARAQRGFNEQFF
14	TRBV6-6	few	TRBJ2-7	CASSIAVSSYEQYF
16	TRBV5-1	few	TRBJ2-7	CASSLVEDRGIYEQYF
15	TRBV7-8	few	TRBJ1-6	CASSLGQGSNSPLHF